This T cell receptor beta chain was identified in a study of blood T cell repertoires in COVID-19 (dated by TCRdb to the early 2020s). As for the study more broadly: The collaborator samples originated in the United States, Italy and Spain and spanned the acute and convalescent phases of COVID-19. The material from the prospective study consisted of cDNA or gDNA derived from T cells, B-cell-depleted T cells, or PBMCs. Deeply sampled blood TCRbeta repertoires from subjects exposed to, actively infected with, or recovered from COVID-19 were included in the dataset. The repertoires were made available in a free public database intended to serve as a resource for research on the immune response to SARS-CoV-2. The samples were drawn from two sources: the first 160 participants of the ongoing ImmuneRACE study, and 1,000 to 1,500 subjects contributed by 6 global collaborators. The sample metadata nearly always contained a de-identified subject ID, COVID-19 status, age in years and sex. Where HLA class I and class II types were available, the types were taken from metadata supplied by the sample provider, not from assay-based typing.

The cysteine opens and the phenylalanine closes a CDR3 of 15 amino acids. Only the CDR3 DNA stays, 45 bases, in frame from base 1. CDR1 and CDR2 are drawn from the germline V gene: MNHEY, SVGAGI. Trimming costs V 7 bases and J 7 bases, and their ends lie 23 bases apart. Each collaborating institution followed its own protocols to collect whole blood in K2EDTA tubes. For TCRbeta analysis, collaborator samples were shipped as frozen whole blood, as isolated PBMCs, or as DNA extracted from either sample type. As regards this clone: Its antigen target is currently unknown. No base quality information exists; no much larger clone differs at one position.

The paper as a whole reports these results and caveats: The quantity of clinical and demographic metadata differed by source and by participant and was supplied without curation.

TCRbeta CDR3 regions were amplified from genomic DNA by means of the immunoSEQ Assay, a bias-controlled multiplex PCR. On the authors' methods: Within the assay, amplification of reference gene primers was used to estimate how many nucleated cells each sample contained. Sequence reads were collapsed and filtered to measure the absolute abundance of every unique TCRbeta CDR3 rearrangement. Productive Simpson clonality was computed per sample as the square root of Simpson's diversity index over productive rearrangements. Sourced from immuneACCESS, this table was stored by TCRdb with only in-frame sequences that have V and J called. A share of the clones is absent; for the studies checked, an unresolved V gene accounts for under half, and the remainder has no known explanation. V and J calls and clone size come straight from that table; D and trimming were deduced from the DNA. The sample table contains 17,000 or so clones; only one count was recorded for about 90% of them. Together, the top ten hold 3% to 4% of the sample.

The source of this sequence is a human donor in a cohort sampled during active COVID-19. The chain couples TRBV6-5 to TRBJ2-7, and perhaps TRBD2 as D gene, on 6 matching bases. Sequenced sample: peripheral blood. The DNA sequence follows: TGTGCCAGCATTTTCGGGACTCGCGCACGTGAGGAGCAGTACTTC. This gives the protein CASIFGTRAREEQYF.